What follows are 9 T cell receptor beta chains derived from one specimen sequenced in a study of T-cell reconstitution after alpha-beta-depleted transplantation in children (dated by TCRdb to 2016 to 2017). What the treatment or condition label conveys for this sample: allogeneic hematopoietic cell transplantation with graft depleted of TCRalphabeta T cells and CD19 B cells. The receptor library was made with PCR. The listed sequencing device is Illumina HiSeq 2500. Molecular barcoding was employed in the preparation of TCR libraries, with unique molecular identifiers being used to normalize TCRbeta repertoire quantification. Using fastp at Q25 and MiXCR, TCRdb reprocessed the public reads and kept productive beta chains. For every CDR3 protein sequence, its rows merge into one entry that carries the most common genes and DNA. This sample is represented by about 400,000 distinct CDR3 sequences; roughly 16% of them were singletons. The biggest ten clones account for under 30% of the sample.

Sample: PBMCs, mostly from graft donor cells, taken 360 days after TCRalphabeta/CD19-depleted stem cell transplant. The origin of the receptors is a boy younger than two who had a stem cell transplant for Wiskott-Aldrich syndrome, so the T cells may come from the graft donor.

This clonotype was detected many times. The chain couples TRBV7-9 to TRBJ1-1; TRBD1 might be the D (6 bases). This CDR3 is built from 15 residues. Germline V gene lookup returns CDR1 SEHNR and CDR2 FQNEAQ (reference sequence). Trimming took 2 bases from V and 1 from J, leaving 11 bases between them. The CDR3 protein is CASSLPNRANTEAFF. The CDR3 DNA sequence: TGTGCCAGCAGCTTACCCAACAGGGCGAACACTGAAGCTTTCTTT.

This chain uses TRBV4-1 with TRBJ1-2; possibly TRBD1 for D (5 bases). Germline assignment: CDR1 MGHRA and CDR2 YSYEKL. The length of the CDR3 is 14 residues. V was clipped by 3 bases and J by 8 bases, with 16 bases between them. The CDR3 sequence: CASSHAQVDGGYTF. The CDR3 DNA reads as TGCGCCAGCAGCCACGCACAGGTCGACGGGGGCTACACCTTC.

The CDR3 sequence is CASSLWTGSGNTEAFF. The CDR3 DNA sequence: TGTGCCAGCAGTCTTTGGACAGGGTCCGGAAACACTGAAGCTTTCTTT. V is TRBV6-5 and J is TRBJ1-1; TRBD1 matches at 8 bases. The CDR3 length is 16 residues. V lost 5 bases to trimming and J lost 2 bases; unmatched junction nucleotides: 10. Germline assignment: CDR1 MNHEY and CDR2 SVGAGI.

This clonotype was counted only a few times. CDR3 coding DNA: TGCGCCAGCAGCCAAGATAGGCCCGGTTGGACCGGGGAGCTGTTTTTT. It yields the protein CASSQDRPGWTGELFF. V gene TRBV4-1 combines with J gene TRBJ2-2; D remains ambiguous. Trimming pared 0 bases from V and 5 bases from J, leaving 13 bases between. Germline CDR1 is MGHRA and CDR2 is YSYEKL. This CDR3 spans 16 amino acids.

The chain uses TRBV15 and TRBJ2-1; the D call may be TRBD1 or TRBD2 (5 bases each). V lost 2 bases and J lost 2, with 16 bases in between. The CDR3 spans 17 residues. Looked up from germline, CDR1 is LNHNV and CDR2 is YYDKDF (reference sequence). The CDR3 DNA reads TGTGCCACCAGCAGATTACGGGGCCCCCCGCCCTACAATGAGCAGTTCTTC. Translated, it gives CATSRLRGPPPYNEQFF.

This clonotype was seen repeatedly, ten times or more. V usage is TRBV28 and J usage is TRBJ1-6; no reliable D call. CDR1 and CDR2 (germline): MDHEN, SYDVKM. The CDR3 is 15 amino acids. Trimming pared 3 bases from V and 4 bases from J, leaving 10 bases between. The CDR3 bases are TGTGCCAGCAGTTTTACGAGCGGATATAATTCACCCCTCCACTTT. Its translation: CASSFTSGYNSPLHF.

The V gene is TRBV10-1, the J gene TRBJ2-5, with D possibly being TRBD1 (6 bases). Between the trimmed V and J ends, which lost 4 bases and 1 base, there was a span of 7 bases. The CDR3 runs 13 residues. Germline lookup yields CDR1 WNHNN and CDR2 SYGVQD (reference sequence). Here the CDR3 reads CASSGQAQETQYF. CDR3 coding DNA: TGCGCCAGCAGTGGACAGGCCCAAGAGACCCAGTACTTC.

This clonotype was seen a handful of times. This rearrangement joins TRBV5-6 to TRBJ1-6; D gene ambiguous. Germline CDR1 SGHDT, CDR2 YYEEEE. The CDR3 length is 15 residues. V was pared by 5 bases and J by 10 bases, with 19 bases between. The CDR3 is CASRAASGSGSPLHF. The CDR3 DNA sequence: TGTGCCAGCAGGGCGGCTAGTGGGTCGGGCTCACCCCTCCACTTT. The entire variable domain, with the rest obtained from reference TRBV5-6 and TRBJ1-6, is as follows: DAGVTQSPTHLIKTRGQQVTLRCSPKSGHDTVSWYQQALGQGPQFIFQYYEEEERQRGNFPDRFSGHQFPNYSSELNVNALLLGDSALYLCASRAASGSGSPLHFGNGTRLTVT.

This clonotype turned up a few times. The chain couples TRBV10-3 to TRBJ2-7; 7 nucleotides match TRBD1. Germline V CDR1 and CDR2: ENHRY, SYGVKD. CDR3 length: 13 amino acids. With 6 bases clipped from V and 1 base from J, the junction kept 3 bases outside the gene matches. The CDR3 bases are TGTGCCATCAGCCCGGGACAGTCCTACGAGCAGTACTTC. This translates into CAISPGQSYEQYF.